The following is a TCR beta chain sequence with its context. What it recognizes is unknown. The data belong to a study of OX40 agonist ivuxolimab in advanced cancers. About the research overall: Prior therapy, whether anti-PD-1, anti-PD-L1 or anti-CTLA-4, was allowed, and approximately 40% had some. Points from the study as a whole: Dose levels from 0.1 to 3.0 mg/kg saw CD4+ and CD8+ blood T cells expand clonally by week 6. Antigen specificity remained undetermined for the expanded peripheral T cells.

Blood samples were obtained at baseline, cycle 4 day 1, and cycle 7 day 1. Clones were read by immunoSEQ multiplex PCR, and TCRdb kept only the in-frame ones, dropping some. This sample has approximately 60,000 clones, with 75% to 95% found just once. Germline assignment: CDR1 MNHEY and CDR2 SMNVEV (reference sequence). The CDR3 is made up of 16 amino acids. Trimming shortened V by 9 bases and J by 0 bases, and 15 bases separated the two germline ends. The clonotype comes from an adult with an advanced solid tumor such as melanoma, head and neck, liver or kidney cancer. The V gene is TRBV27, the J gene TRBJ1-6, with D perhaps TRBD1 (5 bases). The specimen was CD4+ or CD8+ T cells sorted from blood, collected in a trial of the OX40 agonist ivuxolimab. The CDR3: CASKRGTSSYNSPLHF. CDR3 in DNA: TGTGCCAGTAAAAGGGGCACAAGCTCCTATAATTCACCCCTCCACTTT.